The T cell receptor beta chain described here comes from a study of metastatic and nonmetastatic thyroid tumors. This clone was recorded at least ten times. TCRdb redid the clone calls on the PCR reads using MiXCR. The table has roughly 64,000 clones, approximately 4.1% seen once; the top ten hold around 22%. Germline CDR1 and CDR2: MNHNS and SASEGT. This CDR3 has 12 amino acids. V lost 3 bases and J lost 5, with 7 bases in between. There were no patients who had received any treatment before thyroid surgery. This TCR was recovered from a female donor with papillary thyroid cancer or a benign thyroid nodule (not recorded which). Some clones in this sample may be carry-over from other donors' samples. The chain couples TRBV6-1 to TRBJ1-2, with a tentative D call TRBD1 (5 bases). The sequencing input was blood. CDR3 coding DNA: TGTGCCAGCAGTGAGGACAAGTATGGCTACACCTTC. Protein sequence: CASSEDKYGYTF.